This T cell receptor beta chain was sequenced in a study of OX40 agonist ivuxolimab in advanced cancers. Study-wide context: Prior checkpoint blockade (anti-PD-1, anti-PD-L1 or anti-CTLA-4) was permitted; roughly 40% had it.

Patients were excluded for autoimmune disease history or systemic immunosuppression. Samples of blood were obtained at baseline, on cycle 4 day 1, and on cycle 7 day 1. The CDR3 is 15 amino acids. V gave up 3 bases and J gave up 1 base; unmatched junction bases: 2. Germline assignment: CDR1 KGHSH and CDR2 LQKENI. The table came from immunoSEQ multiplex PCR; TCRdb's copy has only in-frame clones and leaves some out. Among roughly 82,000 clones listed, around 78% were seen once. This sequence originates from an adult with an advanced solid tumor such as melanoma, head and neck, liver or kidney cancer. Sequencing was performed on CD4+ or CD8+ T cells sorted from blood, taken in a trial of the OX40 agonist ivuxolimab. The rearrangement links TRBV18 to TRBJ2-2; 7 bases agree with TRBD1. For the CDR3, the DNA is TGTGCCAGCTCACCCGGACAGGTGAACACCGGGGAGCTGTTTTTT. Amino acids: CASSPGQVNTGELFF.